This TCR beta chain was sequenced for a study of blood T cell repertoires in COVID-19. The CDR3 runs 14 residues. Germline V lookup: CDR1 MDHEN, CDR2 SYDVKM. Germline trimming cut 9 bases from V and 1 base from J; bases unmatched to any gene: 6. Per the authors' pipeline: The authors estimated nucleated cell counts from reference gene primer amplification. Profiling relied on immunoSEQ multiplex PCR, and the TCRdb table lists in-frame clones only, not all of them. V and J calls and clone size follow that table, whereas D and trimming were derived from the DNA. This sample has more than 300,000 clones, with around 87% found just once.

This receptor was taken from a man aged 40-55 years in a cohort exposed to, infected with or recovered from COVID-19 (not recorded which). Source material: PBMCs or T cells enriched from blood (not recorded which). The genes are TRBV28 and TRBJ2-3; 8 bases align to TRBD1. CDR3 bases: TGTGCCAGTACAGAGACAGGGGGCACAGATACGCAGTATTTT. It is translated as CASTETGGTDTQYF.